This T cell receptor (beta chain) appears in the sequencing data of a study of Graves' ophthalmopathy and Graves' hyperthyroidism. The authors amplified TCR beta CDR3 regions from RNA transcripts. Scientists carried out first-round RT-PCR using HTBI primers and then a second-round multiplex PCR. One entry per CDR3 protein results from TCRdb running MiXCR on the multiplex PCR reads. Among 900,000 to 1,200,000 distinct CDR3 sequences listed, less than 45% were seen once. The CDR3 has 11 amino acids. The V segment lost 5 bases and the J segment 8 bases; nucleotides outside the gene matches: 2. The rearrangement uses TRBV12-3 or TRBV12-4 and TRBJ2-7; TRBD1 matches 8 bases. The source of this sequence is an adult man with Graves' hyperthyroidism. Sample: peripheral blood or thyroid tissue (not recorded which). CDR3: CASSRTGQQYF. The DNA for the CDR3 is TGTGCCAGCAGTAGGACAGGGCAGCAGTACTTC.